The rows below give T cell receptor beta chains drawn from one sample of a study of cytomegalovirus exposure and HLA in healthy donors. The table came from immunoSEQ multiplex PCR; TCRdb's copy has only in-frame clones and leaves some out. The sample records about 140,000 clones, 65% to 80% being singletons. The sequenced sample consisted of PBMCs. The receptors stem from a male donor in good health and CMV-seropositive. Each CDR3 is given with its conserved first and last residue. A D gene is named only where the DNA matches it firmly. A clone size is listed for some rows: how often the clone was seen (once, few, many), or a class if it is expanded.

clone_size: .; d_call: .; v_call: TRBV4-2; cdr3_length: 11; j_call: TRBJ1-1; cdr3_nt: TGTGCCAGCAGCCAGGGGACAGAAGCTTTCTTT; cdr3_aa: CASSQGTEAFF
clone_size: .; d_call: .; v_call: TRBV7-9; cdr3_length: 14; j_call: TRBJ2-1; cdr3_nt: TGTGCCAGCCCGAAGGGGGATTCCTACAATGAGCAGTTCTTC; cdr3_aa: CASPKGDSYNEQFF
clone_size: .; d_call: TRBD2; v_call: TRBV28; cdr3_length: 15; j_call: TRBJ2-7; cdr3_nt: TGTGCCAGCAGTTACCCCGGGACTAGCGGGGGTGAGCAGTACTTC; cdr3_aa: CASSYPGTSGGEQYF
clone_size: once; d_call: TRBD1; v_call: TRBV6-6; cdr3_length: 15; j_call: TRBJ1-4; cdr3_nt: TGTGCCAGCAGTGACAGGGGGGTAACTAATGAAAAACTGTTTTTT; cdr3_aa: CASSDRGVTNEKLFF
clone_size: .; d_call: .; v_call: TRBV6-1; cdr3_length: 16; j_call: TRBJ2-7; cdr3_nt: TGTGCCAGCAGTGGATTGAGGGCCTCCCCTTTTCACGAGCAGTACTTC; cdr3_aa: CASSGLRASPFHEQYF
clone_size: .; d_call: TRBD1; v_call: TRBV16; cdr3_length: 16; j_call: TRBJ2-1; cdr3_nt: TGTGCCAGCAGCCAATTAGGGGACAGGGCCTACAATGAGCAGTTCTTC; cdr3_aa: CASSQLGDRAYNEQFF
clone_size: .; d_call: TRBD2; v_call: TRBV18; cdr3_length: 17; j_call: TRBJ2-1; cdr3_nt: TGTGCCAGCTCACCAAGTCCGCTAGCGGGGACCTACAATGAGCAGTTCTTC; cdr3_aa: CASSPSPLAGTYNEQFF
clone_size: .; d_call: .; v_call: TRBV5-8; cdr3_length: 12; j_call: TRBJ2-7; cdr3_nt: TGTGCCAGCAGTGACAGCAACTACGAGCAGTACTTC; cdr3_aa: CASSDSNYEQYF
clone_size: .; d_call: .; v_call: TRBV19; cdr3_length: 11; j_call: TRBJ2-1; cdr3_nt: TGTGCCAGTCGGTTGACAGGTGTTCAGTTCTTC; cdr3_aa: CASRLTGVQFF
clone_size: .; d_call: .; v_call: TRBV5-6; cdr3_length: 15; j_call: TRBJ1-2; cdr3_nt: TGTGCCAGCAGCCCCACCCCGAACAGGGCGGATGGCTACACCTTC; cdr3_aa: CASSPTPNRADGYTF
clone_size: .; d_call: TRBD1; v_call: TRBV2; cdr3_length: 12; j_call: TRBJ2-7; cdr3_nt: TGTGCCAGTCGGGACAGAGCCTACGAGCAGTACTTC; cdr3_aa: CASRDRAYEQYF
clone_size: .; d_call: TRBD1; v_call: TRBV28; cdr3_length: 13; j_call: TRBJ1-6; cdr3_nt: TGTGCCAGCAAGCAGGGGGGCGGTTCACCCCTCCACTTT; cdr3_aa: CASKQGGGSPLHF
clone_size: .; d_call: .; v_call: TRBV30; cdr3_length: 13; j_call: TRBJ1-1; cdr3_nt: TGTGCCTGGGGACAGTTCATGAACACTGAAGCTTTCTTT; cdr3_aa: CAWGQFMNTEAFF
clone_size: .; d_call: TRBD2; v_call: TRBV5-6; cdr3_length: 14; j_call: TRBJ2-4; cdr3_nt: TGTGCCAGCAGCTTTCTAGCTAGCGGGACACCTCAGTACTTC; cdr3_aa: CASSFLASGTPQYF
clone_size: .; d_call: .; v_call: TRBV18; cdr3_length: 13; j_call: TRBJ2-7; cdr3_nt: TGTGCCAGCTCACCGACAGGTGAGTACGAGCAGTACTTC; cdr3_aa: CASSPTGEYEQYF
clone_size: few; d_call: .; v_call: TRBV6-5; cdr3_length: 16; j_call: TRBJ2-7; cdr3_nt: TGTGCCAGCAGTTACTTCTCAGAGGAGGGGTTCTACGAGCAGTACTTC; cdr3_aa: CASSYFSEEGFYEQYF
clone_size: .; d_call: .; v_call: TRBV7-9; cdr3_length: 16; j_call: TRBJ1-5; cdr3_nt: TGTGCCAGCAGCTTAGCCGACCGGAGTAGCAATCAGCCCCAGCATTTT; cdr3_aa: CASSLADRSSNQPQHF
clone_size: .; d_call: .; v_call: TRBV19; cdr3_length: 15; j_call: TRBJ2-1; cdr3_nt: TGTGCCAGTAGTATCAAGCTACCCCCCTACAATGAGCAGTTCTTC; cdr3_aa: CASSIKLPPYNEQFF
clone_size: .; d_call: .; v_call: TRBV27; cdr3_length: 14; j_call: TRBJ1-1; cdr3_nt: TGTGCCAGCAGATTGGGTGGGGCTGGGACTGAAGCTTTCTTT; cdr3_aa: CASRLGGAGTEAFF
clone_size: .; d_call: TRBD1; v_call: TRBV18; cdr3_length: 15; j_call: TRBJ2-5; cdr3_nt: TGTGCCAGCTCACAAATTACAGGGGTCCAAGAGACCCAGTACTTC; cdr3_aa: CASSQITGVQETQYF
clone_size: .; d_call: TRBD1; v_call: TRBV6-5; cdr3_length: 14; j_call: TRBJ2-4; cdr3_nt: TGTGCCAGCACCCCACAGGGGGCCAAAAACATTCAGTACTTC; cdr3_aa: CASTPQGAKNIQYF
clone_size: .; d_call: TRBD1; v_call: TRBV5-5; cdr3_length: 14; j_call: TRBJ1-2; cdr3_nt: TGTGCCAGCAGCTTACCCACAGGGGCTCAGGGCTACACCTTC; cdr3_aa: CASSLPTGAQGYTF
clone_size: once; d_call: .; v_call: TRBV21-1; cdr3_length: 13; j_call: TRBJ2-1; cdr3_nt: TGTGCCAGCAGCAAACGTAGGACTGACACGCAGTTCTTC; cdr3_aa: CASSKRRTDTQFF
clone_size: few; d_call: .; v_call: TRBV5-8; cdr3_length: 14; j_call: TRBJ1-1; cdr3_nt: TGTGCCAGCAGCCTCCGACAGGTGAACACTGAAGCTTTCTTT; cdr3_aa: CASSLRQVNTEAFF
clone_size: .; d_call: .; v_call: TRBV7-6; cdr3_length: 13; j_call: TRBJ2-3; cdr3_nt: TGTGCCAGCAGCTGGGCTAGCACAGATACGCAGTATTTT; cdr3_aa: CASSWASTDTQYF
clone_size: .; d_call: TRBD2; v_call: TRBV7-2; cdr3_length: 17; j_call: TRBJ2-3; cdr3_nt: TGTGCCAGCAGCGGGGGGGCTAGCGGGGTTAGCACAGATACGCAGTATTTT; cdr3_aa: CASSGGASGVSTDTQYF
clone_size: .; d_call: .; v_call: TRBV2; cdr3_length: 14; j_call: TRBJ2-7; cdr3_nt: TGTGCCAGCAGTGAGTACAGGAGCCCCTACGAGCAGTACTTC; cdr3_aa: CASSEYRSPYEQYF